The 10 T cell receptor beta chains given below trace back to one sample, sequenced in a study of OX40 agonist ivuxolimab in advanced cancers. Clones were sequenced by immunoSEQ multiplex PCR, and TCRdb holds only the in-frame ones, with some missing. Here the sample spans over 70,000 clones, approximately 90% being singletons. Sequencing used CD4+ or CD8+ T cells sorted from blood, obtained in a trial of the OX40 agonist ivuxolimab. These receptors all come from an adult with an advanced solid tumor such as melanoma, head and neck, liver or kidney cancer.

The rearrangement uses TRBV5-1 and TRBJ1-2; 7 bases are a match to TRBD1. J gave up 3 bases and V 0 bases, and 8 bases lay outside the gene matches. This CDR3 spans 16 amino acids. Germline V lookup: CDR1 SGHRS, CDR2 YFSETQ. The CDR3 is CASSLASGTVDYGYTF. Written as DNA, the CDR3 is TGCGCCAGCAGCTTGGCCTCCGGGACAGTGGACTATGGCTACACCTTC.

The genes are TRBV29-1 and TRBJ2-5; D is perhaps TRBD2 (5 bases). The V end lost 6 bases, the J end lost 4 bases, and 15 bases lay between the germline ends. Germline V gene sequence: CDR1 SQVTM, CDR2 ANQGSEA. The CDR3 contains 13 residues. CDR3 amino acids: CSVWLAQVETQYF. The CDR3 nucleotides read TGCAGCGTCTGGCTAGCTCAAGTAGAGACCCAGTACTTC.

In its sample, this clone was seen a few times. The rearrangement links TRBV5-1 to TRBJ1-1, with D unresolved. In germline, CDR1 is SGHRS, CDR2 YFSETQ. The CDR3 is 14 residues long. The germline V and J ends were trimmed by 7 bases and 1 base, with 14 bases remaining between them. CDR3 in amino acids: CASSGPGGNTEAFF. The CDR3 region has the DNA TGCGCCAGCTCCGGACCCGGAGGGAACACTGAAGCTTTCTTT.

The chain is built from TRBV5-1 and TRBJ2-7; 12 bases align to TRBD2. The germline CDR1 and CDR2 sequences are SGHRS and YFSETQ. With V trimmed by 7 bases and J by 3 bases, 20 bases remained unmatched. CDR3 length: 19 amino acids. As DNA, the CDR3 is TGCGCCAGCGCGTCAGGGAGACTAGCGGGAGATCGGGTTTACTACGAGCAGTACTTC. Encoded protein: CASASGRLAGDRVYYEQYF.

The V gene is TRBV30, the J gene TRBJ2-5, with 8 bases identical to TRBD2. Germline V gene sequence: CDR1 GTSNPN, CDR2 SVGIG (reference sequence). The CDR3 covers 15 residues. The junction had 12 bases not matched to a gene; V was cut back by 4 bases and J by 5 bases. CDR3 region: CAWTGVAGFRETQYF. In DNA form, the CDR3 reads TGTGCCTGGACAGGAGTAGCGGGATTTCGTGAGACCCAGTACTTC.

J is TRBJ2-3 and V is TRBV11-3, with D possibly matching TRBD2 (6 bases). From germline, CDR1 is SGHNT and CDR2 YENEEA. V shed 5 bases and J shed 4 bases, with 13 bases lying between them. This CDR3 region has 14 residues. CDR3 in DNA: TGTGCCAGCAGCCTTAGCGGTCTTGCAGATACGCAGTATTTT. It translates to CASSLSGLADTQYF.

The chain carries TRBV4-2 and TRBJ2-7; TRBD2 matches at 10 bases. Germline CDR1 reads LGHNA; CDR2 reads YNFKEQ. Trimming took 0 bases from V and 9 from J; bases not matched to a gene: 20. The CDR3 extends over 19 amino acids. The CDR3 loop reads CASSQDGSSGSAPAGRQYF. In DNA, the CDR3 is TGTGCCAGCAGCCAAGATGGTTCTAGCGGGAGCGCGCCGGCCGGCCGGCAGTACTTC.

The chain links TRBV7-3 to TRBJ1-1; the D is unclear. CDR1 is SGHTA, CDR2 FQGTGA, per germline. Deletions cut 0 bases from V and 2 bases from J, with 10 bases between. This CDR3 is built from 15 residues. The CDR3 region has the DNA TGTGCCAGCAGCTTAACGCCAGTCACAAACACTGAAGCTTTCTTT. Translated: CASSLTPVTNTEAFF.

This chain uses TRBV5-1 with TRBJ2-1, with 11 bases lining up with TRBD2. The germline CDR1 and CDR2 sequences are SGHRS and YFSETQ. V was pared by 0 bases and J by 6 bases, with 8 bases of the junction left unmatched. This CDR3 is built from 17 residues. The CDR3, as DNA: TGCGCCAGCAGCTTGGCCATTACTAGCGGGAGTGGCAATGAGCAGTTCTTC. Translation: CASSLAITSGSGNEQFF.

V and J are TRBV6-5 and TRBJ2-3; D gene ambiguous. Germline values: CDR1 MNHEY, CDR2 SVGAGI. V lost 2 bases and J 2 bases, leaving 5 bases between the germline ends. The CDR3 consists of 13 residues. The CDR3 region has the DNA TGTGCCAGCAGTTACGCAAACACAGATACGCAGTATTTT. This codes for CASSYANTDTQYF.